This T cell receptor (beta chain) derives from a study of cytomegalovirus exposure and HLA in healthy donors. Study information: Membership in the Caucasian-associated ancestry cluster was found for 81% of approximately 430 genotyped donors. Study-level findings and limits: High specificity and sensitivity for cytomegalovirus status were reported for the classifier. CMV serostatus alone was available as immune exposure information.

CDR1 and CDR2 from the germline V gene are SGHTA and FQGNSA. The CDR3 runs to 14 residues. V was clipped by 3 bases and J by 1 base, with 9 bases between them. On this clone itself: As yet, its antigen is unknown.

Researchers ran the PCR with 60 Vbeta and 13 Jbeta primers. Generated by immunoSEQ multiplex PCR, the TCRdb table keeps only in-frame clones and is missing some. Altogether under 200,000 clones are present, roughly 84% being singletons, with the ten largest covering roughly 2.6%. This clonotype was obtained from a woman between 50 and 59 years old in good health and CMV-seropositive. Sequencing was done on a sample of PBMCs. This chain uses TRBV7-2 with TRBJ1-1; a possible D gene is TRBD1 (6 bases). CDR3 sequence reads: CASSLRGRNTEAFF. The CDR3 region has the DNA TGTGCCAGCAGCTTGCGGGGGCGGAACACTGAAGCTTTCTTT. The full variable domain, rest sourced from reference TRBV7-2 and TRBJ1-1, is GAGVSQSPSNKVTEKGKDVELRCDPISGHTALYWYRQSLGQGLEFLIYFQGNSAPDKSGLPSDRFSAERTGGSVSTLTIQRTQQEDSAVYLCASSLRGRNTEAFFGQGTRLTVV.